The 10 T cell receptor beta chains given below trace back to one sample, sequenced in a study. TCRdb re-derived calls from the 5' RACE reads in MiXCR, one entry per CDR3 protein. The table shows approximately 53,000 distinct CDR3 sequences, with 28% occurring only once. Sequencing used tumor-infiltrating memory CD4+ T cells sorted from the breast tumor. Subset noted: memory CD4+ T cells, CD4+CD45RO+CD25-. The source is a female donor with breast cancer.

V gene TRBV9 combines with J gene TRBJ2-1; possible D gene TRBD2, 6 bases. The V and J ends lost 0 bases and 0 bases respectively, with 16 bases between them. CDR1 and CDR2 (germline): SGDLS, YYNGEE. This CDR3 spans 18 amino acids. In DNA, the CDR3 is TGTGCCAGCAGCGTAGACGGGAGCCCTCCCAGCTCCTACAATGAGCAGTTCTTC. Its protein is CASSVDGSPPSSYNEQFF.

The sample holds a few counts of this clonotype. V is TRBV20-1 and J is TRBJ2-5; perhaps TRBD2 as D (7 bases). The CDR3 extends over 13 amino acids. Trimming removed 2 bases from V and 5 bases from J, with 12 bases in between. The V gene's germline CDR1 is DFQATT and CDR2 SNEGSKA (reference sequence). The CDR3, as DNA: TGCAGTGCTAGATATCGGGGGGCGGAGACCCAGTACTTC. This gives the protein CSARYRGAETQYF.

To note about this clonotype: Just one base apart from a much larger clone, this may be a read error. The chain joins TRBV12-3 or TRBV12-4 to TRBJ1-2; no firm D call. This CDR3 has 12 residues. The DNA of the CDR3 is TGTGCCAGCAGTTTAGCAGGGTATGACTACACCTTC. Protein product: CASSLAGYDYTF.

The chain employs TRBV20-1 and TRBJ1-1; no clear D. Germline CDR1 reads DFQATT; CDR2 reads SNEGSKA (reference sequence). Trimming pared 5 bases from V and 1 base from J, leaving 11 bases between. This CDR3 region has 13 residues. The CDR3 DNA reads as TGCAGTGCTGAGGGAGGAGCGAACACTGAAGCTTTCTTT. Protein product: CSAEGGANTEAFF.

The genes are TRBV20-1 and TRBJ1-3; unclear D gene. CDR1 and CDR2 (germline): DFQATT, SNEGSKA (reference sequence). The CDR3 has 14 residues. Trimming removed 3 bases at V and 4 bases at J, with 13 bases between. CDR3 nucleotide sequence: TGCAGTGCTAGTGAAAGTACCAGCGGAAACACCATATATTTT. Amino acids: CSASESTSGNTIYF.

The CDR3 protein is CASSRTYTGELFF. The CDR3 nucleotides are TGCGCCAGCAGTCGGACATACACCGGGGAGCTGTTTTTT. The rearrangement links TRBV5-1 to TRBJ2-2, with D possibly being TRBD1 (5 bases). V shed 5 bases and J shed 3 bases, with 8 bases lying between them. From germline, CDR1 is SGHRS and CDR2 YFSETQ. The CDR3 length is 13 residues.

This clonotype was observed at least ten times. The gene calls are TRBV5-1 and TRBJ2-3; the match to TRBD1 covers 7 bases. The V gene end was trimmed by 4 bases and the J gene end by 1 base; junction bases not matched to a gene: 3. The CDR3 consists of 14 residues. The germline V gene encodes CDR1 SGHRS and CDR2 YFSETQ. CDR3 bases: TGCGCCAGCAGCCTGGGACAGCGCACAGATACGCAGTATTTT. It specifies CASSLGQRTDTQYF.

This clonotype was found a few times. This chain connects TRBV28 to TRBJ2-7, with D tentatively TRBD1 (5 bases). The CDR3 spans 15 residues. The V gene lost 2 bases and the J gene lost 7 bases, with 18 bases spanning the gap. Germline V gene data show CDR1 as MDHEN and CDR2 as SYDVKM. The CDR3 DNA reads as TGTGCCAGCAGTTTACAATCGGACATCTCTTCGGAGCAGTACTTC. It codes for CASSLQSDISSEQYF.

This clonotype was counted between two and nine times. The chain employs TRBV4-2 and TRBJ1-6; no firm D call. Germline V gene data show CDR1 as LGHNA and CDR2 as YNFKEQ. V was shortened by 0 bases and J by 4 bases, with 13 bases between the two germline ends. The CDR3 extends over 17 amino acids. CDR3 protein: CASSQDPKADYNSPLHF. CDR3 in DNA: TGTGCCAGCAGCCAAGACCCGAAGGCAGATTATAATTCACCCCTCCACTTT.

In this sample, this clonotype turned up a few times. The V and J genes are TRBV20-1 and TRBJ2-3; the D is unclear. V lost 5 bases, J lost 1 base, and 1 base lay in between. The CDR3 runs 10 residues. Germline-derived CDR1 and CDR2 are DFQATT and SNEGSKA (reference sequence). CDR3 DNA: TGCAGTGCTCGCACAGATACGCAGTATTTT. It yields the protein CSARTDTQYF.